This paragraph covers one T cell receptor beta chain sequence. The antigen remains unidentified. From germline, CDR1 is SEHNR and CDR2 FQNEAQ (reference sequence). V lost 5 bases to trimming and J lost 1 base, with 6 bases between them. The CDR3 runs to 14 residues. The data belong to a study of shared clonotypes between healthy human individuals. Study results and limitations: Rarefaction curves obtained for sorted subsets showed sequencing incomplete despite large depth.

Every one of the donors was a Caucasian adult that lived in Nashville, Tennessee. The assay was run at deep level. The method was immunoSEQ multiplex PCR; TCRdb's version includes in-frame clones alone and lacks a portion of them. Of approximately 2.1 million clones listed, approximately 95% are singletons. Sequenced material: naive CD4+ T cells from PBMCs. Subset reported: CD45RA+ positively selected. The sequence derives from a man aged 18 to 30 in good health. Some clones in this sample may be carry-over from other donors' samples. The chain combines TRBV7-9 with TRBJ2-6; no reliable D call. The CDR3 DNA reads TGTGCCAGCAGCCAGACATCTGGGGCCAACGTCCTGACTTTC. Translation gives CASSQTSGANVLTF.